This TCR beta chain was sequenced during a study of blood T cells in healthy people across ages. Per-sample yields of isolated PBMCs were at least 6 million. The study, taken as a whole, reports: The study lacked donor CMV status, which possibly confounded expanded clonotype changes.

For the second PCR, which ran for about 7 to 12 cycles, a sample-barcoded 5' primer and a J-beta primer mix were used. Each CDR3 protein gets one entry after TCRdb re-called the 5' RACE reads with MiXCR. The data hold some 900,000 distinct CDR3 sequences, with around 46% observed a single time. This clonotype was observed a handful of times. The antigen remains undetermined. Germline-derived CDR1 and CDR2 are LGHNA and YNFKEQ. The V gene lost 8 bases and the J gene lost 7 bases, with 15 bases spanning the gap. The CDR3 length is 14 residues. The clonotype comes from a man aged 25-45 years in good health. V usage is TRBV4-2 and J usage is TRBJ1-6; D uncertain. The sample consisted of blood. The CDR3 loop reads CASGEAGGNSPLHF. The CDR3 DNA reads as TGTGCCAGCGGAGAGGCCGGCGGGAATTCACCCCTCCACTTT.